The sequence of this T cell receptor (beta chain) was determined in a study of shared clonotypes between healthy human individuals. In replicate PCRs of sorted subsets, roughly 200 ng DNA, approximately 32,000 T cell genomes, was used. TCRdb keeps only in-frame clones here, not all; method: immunoSEQ multiplex PCR. The repertoire consists of about 2.4 million clones, with more than 80% occurring once and the leading ten covering 0.13% to 0.15%. A note on this clone: The target antigen is unknown.

The donors were adults (healthy and HIV-negative) with no recent acute infections or vaccinations. Into CD45RA+ naive and CD45RA-negative memory subsets, the CD4+ cells were split. The study, taken as a whole, reports: Sorted-subset sequencing was shown by rarefaction to be incomplete despite large depth.

Germline V gene lookup returns CDR1 SGDLS and CDR2 YYNGEE. Trimming removed 2 bases at V and 0 bases at J, with 12 bases between. This CDR3 region has 16 residues. Sequences were obtained from naive CD4+ T cells sorted from blood. Documented subset: CD45RA+ positively selected. The receptor's source is a man between 18 and 29 years old in good health. J is TRBJ2-1 and V is TRBV9; D gene unclear. In DNA, the CDR3 is TGTGCCAGCAGCGTGTCCTGGGGTAGCTCCTACAATGAGCAGTTCTTC. Its protein is CASSVSWGSSYNEQFF.